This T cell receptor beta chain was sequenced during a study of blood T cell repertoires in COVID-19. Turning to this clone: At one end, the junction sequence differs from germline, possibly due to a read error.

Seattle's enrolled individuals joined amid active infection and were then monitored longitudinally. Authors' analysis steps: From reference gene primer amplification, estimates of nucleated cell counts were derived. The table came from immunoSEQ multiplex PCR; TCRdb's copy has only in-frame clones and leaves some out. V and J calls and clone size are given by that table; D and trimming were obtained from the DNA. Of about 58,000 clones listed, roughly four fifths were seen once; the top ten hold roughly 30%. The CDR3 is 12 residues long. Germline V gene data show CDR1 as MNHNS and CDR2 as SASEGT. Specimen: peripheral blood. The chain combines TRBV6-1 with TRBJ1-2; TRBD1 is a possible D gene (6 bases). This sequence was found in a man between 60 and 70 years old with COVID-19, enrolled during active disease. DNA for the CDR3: TGTGCCAGCAGTGAACCTAAGGGGACAATCTCCTTC. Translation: CASSEPKGTISF.